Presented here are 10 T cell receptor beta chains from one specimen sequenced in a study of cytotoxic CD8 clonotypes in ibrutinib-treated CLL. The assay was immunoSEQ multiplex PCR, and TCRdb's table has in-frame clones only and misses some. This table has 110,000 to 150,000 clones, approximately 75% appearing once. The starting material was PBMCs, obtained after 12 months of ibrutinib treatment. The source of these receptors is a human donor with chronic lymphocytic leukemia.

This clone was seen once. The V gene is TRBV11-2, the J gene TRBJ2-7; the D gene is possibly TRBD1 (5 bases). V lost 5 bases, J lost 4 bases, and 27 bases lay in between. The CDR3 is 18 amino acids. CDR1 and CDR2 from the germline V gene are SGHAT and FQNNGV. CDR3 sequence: CASSTDPRVLPSTYEQYF. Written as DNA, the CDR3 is TGTGCCAGCAGCACCGACCCCAGGGTACTCCCCTCCACATACGAGCAGTACTTC.

The CDR3 spells CASSAYREYNEQFF. In DNA, the CDR3 is TGTGCCAGTAGTGCCTACAGGGAGTACAATGAGCAGTTCTTC. The chain combines TRBV19 with TRBJ2-1; D might be TRBD1 (6 bases). The V end was cut by 5 bases, the J end by 4 bases, with 12 bases between. The CDR3 contains 14 residues. Per the germline V gene, CDR1 is LNHDA and CDR2 is SQIVND (reference sequence). The variable domain in full, with the rest retrieved from reference TRBV19 and TRBJ2-1, is DGGITQSPKYLFRKEGQNVTLSCEQNLNHDAMYWYRQDPGQGLRLIYYSQIVNDFQKGDIAEGYSVSREKKESFPLTVTSAQKNPTAFYLCASSAYREYNEQFFGPGTRLTVL.

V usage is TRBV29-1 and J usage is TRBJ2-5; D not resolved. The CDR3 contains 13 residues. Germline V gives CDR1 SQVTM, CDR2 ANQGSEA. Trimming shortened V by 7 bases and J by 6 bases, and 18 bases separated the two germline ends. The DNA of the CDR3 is TGCAGCGCCTACGGAGCCACCACGAAGACCCAGTACTTC. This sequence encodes CSAYGATTKTQYF.

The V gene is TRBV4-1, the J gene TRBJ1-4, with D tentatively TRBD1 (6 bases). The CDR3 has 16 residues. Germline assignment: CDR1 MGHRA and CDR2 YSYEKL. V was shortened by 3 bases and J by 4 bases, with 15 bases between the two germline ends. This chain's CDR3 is CASSHSESGDNEKLFF. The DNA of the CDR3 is TGCGCCAGCAGCCACTCCGAGTCAGGGGATAATGAAAAACTGTTTTTT.

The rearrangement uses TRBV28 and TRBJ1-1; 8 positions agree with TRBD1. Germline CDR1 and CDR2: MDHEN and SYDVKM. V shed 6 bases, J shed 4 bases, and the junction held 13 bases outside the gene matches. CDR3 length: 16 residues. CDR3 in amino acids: CASRIPQGALGTEAFF. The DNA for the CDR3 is TGTGCCAGCAGGATCCCTCAGGGGGCGCTGGGCACTGAAGCTTTCTTT.

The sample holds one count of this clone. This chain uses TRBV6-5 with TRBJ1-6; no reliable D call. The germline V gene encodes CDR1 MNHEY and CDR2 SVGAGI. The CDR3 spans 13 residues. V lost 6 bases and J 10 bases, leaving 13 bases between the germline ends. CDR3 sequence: CASRSGSRSPLHF. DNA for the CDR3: TGTGCCAGCAGATCGGGAAGCCGGTCACCCCTCCACTTT.

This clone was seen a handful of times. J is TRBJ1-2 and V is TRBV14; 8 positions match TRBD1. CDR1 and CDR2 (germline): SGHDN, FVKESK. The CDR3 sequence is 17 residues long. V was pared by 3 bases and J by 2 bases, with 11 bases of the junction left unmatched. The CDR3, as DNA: TGTGCCAGCAGCCACCACCGGACAGGGATCATAAACTATGGCTACACCTTC. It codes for CASSHHRTGIINYGYTF.

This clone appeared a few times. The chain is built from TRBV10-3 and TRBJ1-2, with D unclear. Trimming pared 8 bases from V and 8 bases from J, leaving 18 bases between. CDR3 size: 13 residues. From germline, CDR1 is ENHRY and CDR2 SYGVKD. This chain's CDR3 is CAIPLGTVGGYTF. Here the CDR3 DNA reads TGTGCCATCCCCCTCGGTACGGTGGGGGGCTACACCTTC.

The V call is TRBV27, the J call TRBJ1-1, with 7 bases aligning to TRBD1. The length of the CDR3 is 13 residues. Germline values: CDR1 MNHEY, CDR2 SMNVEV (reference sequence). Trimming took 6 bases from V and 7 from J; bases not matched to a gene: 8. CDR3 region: CASRNSGDSEAFF. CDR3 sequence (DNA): TGTGCCAGCAGAAATTCAGGGGACAGTGAAGCTTTCTTT.

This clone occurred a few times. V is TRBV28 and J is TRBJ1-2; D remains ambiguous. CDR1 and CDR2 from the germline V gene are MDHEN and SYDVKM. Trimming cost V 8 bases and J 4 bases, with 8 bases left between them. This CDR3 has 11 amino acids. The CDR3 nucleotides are TGTGCCAGCCGGGCGCCCTATGGCTACACCTTC. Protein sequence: CASRAPYGYTF.